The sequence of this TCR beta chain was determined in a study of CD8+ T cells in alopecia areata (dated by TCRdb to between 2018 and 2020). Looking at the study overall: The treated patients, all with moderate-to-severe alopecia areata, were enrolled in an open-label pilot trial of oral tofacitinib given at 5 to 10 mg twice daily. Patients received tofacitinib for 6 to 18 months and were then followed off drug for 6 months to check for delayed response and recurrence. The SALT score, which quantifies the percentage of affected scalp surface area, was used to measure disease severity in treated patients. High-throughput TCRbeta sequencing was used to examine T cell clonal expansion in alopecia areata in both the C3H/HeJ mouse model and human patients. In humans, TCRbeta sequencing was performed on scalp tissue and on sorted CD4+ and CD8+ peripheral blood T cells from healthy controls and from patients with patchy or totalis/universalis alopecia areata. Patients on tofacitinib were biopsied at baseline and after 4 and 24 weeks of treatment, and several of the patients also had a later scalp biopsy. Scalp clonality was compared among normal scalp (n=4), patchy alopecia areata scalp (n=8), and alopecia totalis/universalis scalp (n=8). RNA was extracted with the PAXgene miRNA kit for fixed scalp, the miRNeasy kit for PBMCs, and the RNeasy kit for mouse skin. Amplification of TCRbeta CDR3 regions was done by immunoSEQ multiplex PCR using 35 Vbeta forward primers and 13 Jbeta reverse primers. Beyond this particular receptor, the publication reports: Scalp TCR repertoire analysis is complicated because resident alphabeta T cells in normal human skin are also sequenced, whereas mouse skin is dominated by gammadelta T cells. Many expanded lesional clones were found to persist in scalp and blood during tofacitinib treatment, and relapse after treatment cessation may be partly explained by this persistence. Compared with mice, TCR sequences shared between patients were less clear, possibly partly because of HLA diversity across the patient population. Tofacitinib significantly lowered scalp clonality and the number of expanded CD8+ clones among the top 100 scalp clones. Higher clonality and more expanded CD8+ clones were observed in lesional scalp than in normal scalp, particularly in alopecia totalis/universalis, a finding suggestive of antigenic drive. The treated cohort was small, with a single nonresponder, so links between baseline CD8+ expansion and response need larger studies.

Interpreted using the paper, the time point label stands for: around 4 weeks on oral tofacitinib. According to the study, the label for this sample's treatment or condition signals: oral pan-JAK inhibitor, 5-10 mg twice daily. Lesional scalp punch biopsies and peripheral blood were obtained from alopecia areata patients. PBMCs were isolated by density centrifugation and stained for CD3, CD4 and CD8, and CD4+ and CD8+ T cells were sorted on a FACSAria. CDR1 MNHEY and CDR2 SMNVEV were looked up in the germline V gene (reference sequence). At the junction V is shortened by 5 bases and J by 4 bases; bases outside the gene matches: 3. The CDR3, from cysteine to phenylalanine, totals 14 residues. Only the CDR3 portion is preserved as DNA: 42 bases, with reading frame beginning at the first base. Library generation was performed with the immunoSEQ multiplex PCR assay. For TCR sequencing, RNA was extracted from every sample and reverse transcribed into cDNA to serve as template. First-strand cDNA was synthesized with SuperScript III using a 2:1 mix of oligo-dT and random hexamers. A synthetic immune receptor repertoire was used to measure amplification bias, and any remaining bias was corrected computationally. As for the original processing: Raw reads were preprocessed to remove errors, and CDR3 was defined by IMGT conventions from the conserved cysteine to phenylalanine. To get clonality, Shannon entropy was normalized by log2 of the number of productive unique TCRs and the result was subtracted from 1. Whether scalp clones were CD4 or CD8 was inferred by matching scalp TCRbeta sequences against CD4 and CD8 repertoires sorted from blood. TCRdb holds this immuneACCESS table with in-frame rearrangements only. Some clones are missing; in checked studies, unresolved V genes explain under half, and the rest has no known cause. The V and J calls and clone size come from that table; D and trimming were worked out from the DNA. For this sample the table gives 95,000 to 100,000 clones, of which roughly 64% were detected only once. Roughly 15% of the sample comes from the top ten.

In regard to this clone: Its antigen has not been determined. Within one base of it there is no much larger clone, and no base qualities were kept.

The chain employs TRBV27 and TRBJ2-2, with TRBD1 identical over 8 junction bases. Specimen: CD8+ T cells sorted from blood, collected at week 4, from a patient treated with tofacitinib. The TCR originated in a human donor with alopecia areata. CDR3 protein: CASSQTGGTGELFF. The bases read TGTGCCAGCAGTCAAACAGGGGGCACCGGGGAGCTGTTTTTT.